These 25 T cell receptor beta chains were all obtained from the same sample, sequenced in a study of T cells after yellow fever vaccination. MiXCR was run by TCRdb on the 5' RACE reads, yielding one entry per CDR3 protein. The sample consists of some 390,000 distinct CDR3 sequences, 6.2% of them appearing once. This sample comprised PBMCs, obtained 5 days after the yellow fever booster vaccination. These receptor sequences come from a young man who received the YFV17D yellow fever vaccine.

J is TRBJ2-1 and V is TRBV9, with D possibly matching TRBD2 (5 bases). Germline V gene lookup returns CDR1 SGDLS and CDR2 YYNGEE. The V and J ends lost 0 bases and 0 bases respectively, with 22 bases between them. There are 20 residues in the CDR3. The CDR3 protein is CASSVVGRVGQFSSYNEQFF. The CDR3 DNA follows: TGTGCCAGCAGCGTAGTAGGGCGGGTCGGGCAGTTTAGCTCCTACAATGAGCAGTTCTTC. Combining the CDR3 with reference TRBV9 and TRBJ2-1 gives the whole variable domain DSGVTQTPKHLITATGQRVTLRCSPRSGDLSVYWYQQSLDQGLQFLIQYYNGEERAKGNILERFSAQQFPDLHSELNLSSLELGDSALYFCASSVVGRVGQFSSYNEQFFGPGTRLTVL.

The chain combines TRBV18 with TRBJ2-7; TRBD2 matches 8 bases. The V gene's germline CDR1 is KGHSH and CDR2 LQKENI. This CDR3 has 15 residues. V lost 3 bases to trimming and J lost 7 bases; unmatched junction nucleotides: 11. The CDR3, as DNA: TGTGCCAGCTCACCCCTGCTAGCGGGCGGCGGGGAGCAGTACTTC. Translating it yields CASSPLLAGGGEQYF.

This clonotype showed up just a few times. The chain recombines TRBV5-1 with TRBJ2-5, with 7 bases aligning to TRBD1. Losses at the gene ends were 2 bases for V and 5 bases for J; bases not matched to a gene: 6. The germline V gene encodes CDR1 SGHRS and CDR2 YFSETQ. The CDR3 runs 14 residues. The CDR3 DNA reads as TGCGCCAGCAGCTTCGACAGGGCCGGGGAGACCCAGTACTTC. Protein product: CASSFDRAGETQYF.

This clonotype was recorded many times. The chain couples TRBV15 to TRBJ2-1, with D hard to call. Germline values: CDR1 LNHNV, CDR2 YYDKDF (reference sequence). V was cut by 0 bases and J by 3 bases, with 12 bases left in between. The CDR3 loop spans 16 amino acids. The CDR3 spells CATSRESSSGYNEQFF. DNA of the CDR3: TGTGCCACCAGCAGAGAAAGTAGTTCCGGCTACAATGAGCAGTTCTTC.

This clonotype was picked up a small number of times. The genes are TRBV11-2 and TRBJ2-1, with 11 bases that match TRBD2. The CDR3 contains 14 residues. The V segment lost 4 bases and the J segment 6 bases; nucleotides outside the gene matches: 2. Looked up from germline, CDR1 is SGHAT and CDR2 is FQNNGV. As DNA, the CDR3 is TGTGCCAGCAGCTCAACTAGCGGGAGCAATGAGCAGTTCTTC. This encodes CASSSTSGSNEQFF. Full variable domain (missing parts from reference TRBV11-2 and TRBJ2-1): EAGVAQSPRYKIIEKRQSVAFWCNPISGHATLYWYQQILGQGPKLLIQFQNNGVVDDSQLPKDRFSAERLKGVDSTLKIQPAKLEDSAVYLCASSSTSGSNEQFFGPGTRLTVL.

The sample holds many counts of this clonotype. The V call is TRBV29-1, the J call TRBJ2-7; D possibly corresponds to TRBD1 (5 bases). The V gene lost 6 bases and the J gene lost 3 bases, with 15 bases spanning the gap. The CDR3 has 13 amino acids. The V gene's germline CDR1 is SQVTM and CDR2 ANQGSEA. CDR3 loop: CSVRTPTSYEQYF. The DNA of the CDR3 is TGCAGCGTCAGGACACCGACGAGCTACGAGCAGTACTTC.

The chain couples TRBV7-2 to TRBJ2-7, with D hard to call. Between the trimmed V and J ends, which lost 0 bases and 6 bases, there was a span of 12 bases. Per germline, CDR1 SGHTA and CDR2 FQGNSA. The CDR3 runs 14 residues. CDR3 protein: CASSLAVGPTEQYF. Written as DNA, the CDR3 is TGTGCCAGCAGCTTAGCGGTTGGCCCCACCGAGCAGTACTTC. The entire variable domain, with the rest obtained from reference TRBV7-2 and TRBJ2-7, is as follows: GAGVSQSPSNKVTEKGKDVELRCDPISGHTALYWYRQSLGQGLEFLIYFQGNSAPDKSGLPSDRFSAERTGGSVSTLTIQRTQQEDSAVYLCASSLAVGPTEQYFGPGTRLTVT.

The V call is TRBV7-2, the J call TRBJ2-5; perhaps TRBD1 as D (6 bases). This CDR3 has 15 amino acids. Germline-derived CDR1 and CDR2 are SGHTA and FQGNSA. V shed 3 bases and J shed 1 base, with 12 bases lying between them. The CDR3 DNA is TGTGCCAGCAGCTTCGGACAGAACGCCCAAGAGACCCAGTACTTC. Translation: CASSFGQNAQETQYF. Based on the CDR3 plus reference TRBV7-2 and TRBJ2-5, the full variable domain is GAGVSQSPSNKVTEKGKDVELRCDPISGHTALYWYRQSLGQGLEFLIYFQGNSAPDKSGLPSDRFSAERTGGSVSTLTIQRTQQEDSAVYLCASSFGQNAQETQYFGPGTRLLVL.

This clonotype was detected many times. The V call is TRBV20-1, the J call TRBJ2-7; no firm D call. V was shortened by 4 bases and J by 3 bases, with 13 bases between the two germline ends. There are 13 residues in the CDR3. CDR1 is DFQATT and CDR2 is SNEGSKA in the germline V gene (reference sequence). The CDR3 region has the DNA TGCAGTGCTACGGAGTCCGTGGTCTACGAGCAGTACTTC. Protein: CSATESVVYEQYF.

V gene TRBV7-2 combines with J gene TRBJ2-1, with D unclear. Trimming shortened V by 1 base and J by 5 bases, and 9 bases separated the two germline ends. CDR1 and CDR2 from the germline V gene are SGHTA and FQGNSA. The CDR3 contains 14 residues. For the CDR3, the DNA is TGTGCCAGCAGCTTAGGGCGGACCAACAATGAGCAGTTCTTC. Protein product: CASSLGRTNNEQFF.

This chain uses TRBV6-1 with TRBJ2-7, with TRBD2 identical over 12 bases. Looked up from germline, CDR1 is MNHNS and CDR2 is SASEGT. The CDR3 is 16 residues long. Trimming at V came to 10 bases and at J to 1 base, leaving 11 bases not matched to a gene. DNA for the CDR3: TGTGCCACCTCACTGGGACTAGCGGGTGGTTCCTACGAGCAGTACTTC. The encoded protein is CATSLGLAGGSYEQYF.

The chain couples TRBV5-4 to TRBJ2-2, with TRBD2 matching over 11 bases. The CDR3 totals 16 residues. CDR1 SGHNT and CDR2 YYREEE come from the germline V gene (reference sequence). The ends lost 4 bases at V and 4 bases at J; junction bases unmatched: 6. Written as DNA, the CDR3 is TGTGCCAGCAGCCCGGGCGGACTAGCGGGCACCGGGGAGCTGTTTTTT. Translated: CASSPGGLAGTGELFF. Combining the CDR3 with reference TRBV5-4 and TRBJ2-2 gives the whole variable domain ETGVTQSPTHLIKTRGQQVTLRCSSQSGHNTVSWYQQALGQGPQFIFQYYREEENGRGNFPPRFSGLQFPNYSSELNVNALELDDSALYLCASSPGGLAGTGELFFGEGSRLTVL.

This clonotype was detected many times. The V and J genes are TRBV5-1 and TRBJ2-1, with a tentative D call TRBD2 (7 bases). Germline lookup yields CDR1 SGHRS and CDR2 YFSETQ. V lost 1 base and J lost 6, with 17 bases in between. The CDR3 length is 16 residues. The chain's CDR3 is CASSLKGVGGSNEQFF. The CDR3 coding sequence is TGCGCCAGCAGCTTGAAGGGGGTCGGCGGGAGCAATGAGCAGTTCTTC. The variable domain in full, completed from reference TRBV5-1 and TRBJ2-1, reads KAGVTQTPRYLIKTRGQQVTLSCSPISGHRSVSWYQQTPGQGLQFLFEYFSETQRNKGNFPGRFSGRQFSNSRSEMNVSTLELGDSALYLCASSLKGVGGSNEQFFGPGTRLTVL.

This clonotype appeared a few times. J is TRBJ1-5 and V is TRBV7-9, with D uncertain. The CDR3 covers 15 residues. CDR1 SEHNR and CDR2 FQNEAQ come from the germline V gene (reference sequence). Trimming left V 5 bases short and J 6 bases short, with 17 bases between. Written as DNA, the CDR3 is TGTGCCAGCAGCCCGGACGGACTAGCAACTCAGCCCCAGCATTTT. This translates into CASSPDGLATQPQHF. Combining the CDR3 with reference TRBV7-9 and TRBJ1-5 gives the whole variable domain DTGVSQNPRHKITKRGQNVTFRCDPISEHNRLYWYRQTLGQGPEFLTYFQNEAQLEKSRLLSDRFSAERPKGSFSTLEIQRTEQGDSAMYLCASSPDGLATQPQHFGDGTRLSIL.

This clonotype was seen many times. The J gene is TRBJ2-7, the V gene TRBV24-1; TRBD1 might be the D (6 bases). This CDR3 contains 16 residues. Germline V gives CDR1 KGHDR, CDR2 SFDVKD. Trimming left V 4 bases short and J 3 bases short, with 18 bases between. CDR3 region: CATSDTKQGPHYEQYF. The CDR3 coding sequence is TGTGCCACCAGTGACACCAAACAGGGACCACACTACGAGCAGTACTTC.

This clonotype was seen ten or more times. The chain has TRBV5-1 and TRBJ1-2, with D hard to call. The CDR3 sequence is 13 residues long. From germline, CDR1 is SGHRS and CDR2 YFSETQ. Trimming pared 3 bases from V and 8 bases from J, leaving 14 bases between. The CDR3 loop reads CASSSPPLGGYTF. The DNA for the CDR3 is TGCGCCAGCAGCTCCCCTCCTTTGGGGGGCTACACCTTC.

The chain has TRBV29-1 and TRBJ2-1; no reliable D call. The V end was cut by 7 bases, the J end by 4 bases, with 5 bases between. Per germline, CDR1 SQVTM and CDR2 ANQGSEA. The CDR3 loop spans 10 amino acids. CDR3 region: CSGGYNEQFF. The CDR3 bases are TGCAGCGGTGGATACAATGAGCAGTTCTTC.

This clonotype was recorded a few times. V and J are TRBV6-1 and TRBJ2-1; 7 bases are a match to TRBD2. Germline V gene data show CDR1 as MNHNS and CDR2 as SASEGT. Trimming took 8 bases from V and 1 from J; bases not matched to a gene: 8. There are 15 residues in the CDR3. The CDR3 coding sequence is TGTGCCAGCGTCCGGCGCGGGGGATCCTACAATGAGCAGTTCTTC. Amino acid sequence: CASVRRGGSYNEQFF.

This chain connects TRBV3-1 to TRBJ2-7; D uncertain. Trimming removed 5 bases at V and 3 bases at J, with 11 bases between. The CDR3 length is 13 residues. Germline V gives CDR1 LGHDT, CDR2 YNNKEL (reference sequence). The CDR3 nucleotides read TGTGCCAGCAGCGGTGAATCCAACTACGAGCAGTACTTC. It yields the protein CASSGESNYEQYF.

This chain uses TRBV6-2 or TRBV6-3 with TRBJ1-3; D uncertain. Trimming removed 8 bases from V and 0 bases from J, with 11 bases in between. The CDR3 totals 14 residues. Per germline, CDR1 MNHEY and CDR2 SVGEGT. The CDR3 reads CASRRVSSGNTIYF. The CDR3 DNA reads as TGTGCCAGCCGCCGCGTTAGCTCTGGAAACACCATATATTTT.

This clonotype was found many times. The chain carries TRBV6-2 or TRBV6-3 and TRBJ2-7; a possible D gene is TRBD2 (6 bases). CDR1 is MNHEY, CDR2 SVGEGT, per germline. The CDR3 spans 13 residues. V was pared by 6 bases and J by 0 bases, with 9 bases between. CDR3 nucleotide sequence: TGTGCCAGCAGGGACGGGAGCTCCTACGAGCAGTACTTC. Translation: CASRDGSSYEQYF.

The rearrangement uses TRBV5-5 and TRBJ2-3, with 7 bases identical to TRBD2. The germline V gene has CDR1 SGHKS and CDR2 YYEKEE (reference sequence). V shed 5 bases and J 2 bases; nucleotides not matched to a gene: 11. This CDR3 region has 16 residues. The CDR3 here is CASRNGGGGFTDTQYF. CDR3 bases: TGTGCCAGCAGAAATGGTGGCGGGGGATTCACAGATACGCAGTATTTT.

The chain links TRBV12-5 to TRBJ2-1; D possibly corresponds to TRBD2 (5 bases). V was pared by 1 base and J by 9 bases, with 16 bases between. The CDR3 extends over 15 amino acids. Germline values: CDR1 LGHNT, CDR2 FRNRAP. DNA for the CDR3: TGTGCTAGTGGTTTGGACCCTGGACGGAGCGGTGAGCAGTTCTTC. This translates into CASGLDPGRSGEQFF.

The J gene is TRBJ2-2, the V gene TRBV30, with 10 bases identical to TRBD2. Germline values: CDR1 GTSNPN, CDR2 SVGIG (reference sequence). The CDR3 is 17 amino acids. Losses at the gene ends were 3 bases for V and 6 bases for J; bases not matched to a gene: 13. The chain's CDR3 is CAWREPGGTSAAGELFF. CDR3 nucleotides: TGTGCCTGGAGAGAACCCGGGGGGACTAGCGCCGCCGGGGAGCTGTTTTTT. Looking up the rest from reference TRBV30 and TRBJ2-2 gives the full variable domain: SQTIHQWPATLVQPVGSPLSLECTVEGTSNPNLYWYRQAAGRGLQLLFYSVGIGQISSEVPQNLSASRPQDRQFILSSKKLLLSDSGFYLCAWREPGGTSAAGELFFGEGSRLTVL.

This clonotype has only a few counts. Here the CDR3 DNA reads TGTGCCAGCAGCTTAGCGGGCTTGGTAGCGGGCACCGGGGAGCTGTTTTTT. The encoded protein is CASSLAGLVAGTGELFF. The gene calls are TRBV7-2 and TRBJ2-2, with 7 bases that match TRBD2. After removal of 0 bases from V and 4 bases from J, the junction contained 8 bases not matched to a gene. Germline V gene data show CDR1 as SGHTA and CDR2 as FQGNSA. CDR3 length: 17 amino acids.